Described below is a single T cell receptor (beta chain) sequence and its context. PCR amplification relied on 60 Vbeta primers (plus 13 Jbeta primers). Produced via immunoSEQ multiplex PCR; TCRdb's table is partial and in-frame only. The profile shows some 76,000 clones, 65% to 85% of them singletons. The data are from a study of cytomegalovirus exposure and HLA in healthy donors. About the research overall: An earlier analysis found roughly 100 million unique TCR beta sequences from approximately 200 million T cells.

The source material was PBMCs. This clonotype originated in a man between 60 and 70 years old in good health and CMV-seropositive.

This CDR3 is CASSQSGLAGMSSEQYF. DNA for the CDR3: TGTGCCAGCAGCCAATCCGGACTAGCTGGAATGTCTAGCGAGCAGTACTTC. The chain links TRBV4-2 to TRBJ2-7, with 8 positions matching TRBD2. With V trimmed by 2 bases and J by 6 bases, 15 bases remained unmatched. There are 17 residues in the CDR3. Germline V gene lookup returns CDR1 LGHNA and CDR2 YNFKEQ.